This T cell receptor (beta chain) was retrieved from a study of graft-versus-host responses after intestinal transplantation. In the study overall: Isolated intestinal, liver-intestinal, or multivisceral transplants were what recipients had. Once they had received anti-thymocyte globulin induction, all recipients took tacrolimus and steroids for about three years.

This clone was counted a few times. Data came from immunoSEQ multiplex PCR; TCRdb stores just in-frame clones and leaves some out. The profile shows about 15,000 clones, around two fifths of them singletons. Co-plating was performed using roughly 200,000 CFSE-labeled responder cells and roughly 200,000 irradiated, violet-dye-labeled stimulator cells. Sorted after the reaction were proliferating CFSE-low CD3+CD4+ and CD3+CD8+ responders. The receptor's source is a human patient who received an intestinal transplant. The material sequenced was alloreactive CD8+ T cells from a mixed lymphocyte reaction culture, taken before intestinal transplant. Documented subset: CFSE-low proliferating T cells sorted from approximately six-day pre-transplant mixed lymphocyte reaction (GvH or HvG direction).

The CDR3 protein is CASSQVDRVDDYGYTF. In nucleotides, the CDR3 is TGCGCCAGCAGCCAGGTGGACAGGGTGGACGACTATGGCTACACCTTC. The chain uses TRBV4-1 and TRBJ1-2; TRBD1 aligns across 8 bases. The V segment lost 3 bases and the J segment 3 bases; nucleotides outside the gene matches: 9. The CDR3 length is 16 residues. CDR1 is MGHRA and CDR2 is YSYEKL in the germline V gene.